The entry below gives a single TCR beta chain sequence along with its context. This clone has just a few counts. Its antigen target is currently unknown. No qualities accompany the bases; no much larger clone lies one base away. This sample is drawn from a study of beta chain features in type 1 diabetes (dated by TCRdb to about 2018). Regarding the study in general: Mean age, gender distribution, total cell number and subset yield did not differ between patients and healthy donors. A total of around 110,000,000 sorted cells were examined across all samples, and RNA yield correlated strongly with the number of cells per subset. In the study, recently diagnosed type 1 diabetes patients and matched healthy donors were compared on the TCRB repertoires of their sorted circulating CD4+ T cell subsets. Regulatory and stem cell-like memory subsets were obtained from only 8 patients and roughly eight healthy donors, while naive and central memory subsets were obtained from all 30 or so donors. The research as a whole found: In all four CD4+ subsets, TCRB CDR3 length was moderately but significantly shorter in type 1 diabetes patients. Because cDNA was sequenced instead of genomic DNA, highly expressing activated cells could be over-represented, though the groups showed no difference in activation or CD3 levels. PCR might favor shorter templates, but patient and control samples were amplified and corrected together, so any skew would affect both groups equally. Because the HLA sub-analyses included only small numbers of individuals, any influence of HLA type on TCRB rearrangement was left unresolved. Naive, central memory and regulatory TCRB repertoires appeared more similar among patients than among healthy donors. At VDJ recombination sites, type 1 diabetes patients had fewer insertions and more deleted nucleotides, which implies abnormalities in thymic rearrangement.

From the cysteine up to the phenylalanine, the CDR3 has a length of 13 residues. This entry keeps only the CDR3 DNA: 39 bases, framed from base 1. V and J lose 5 bases and 10 bases, and a span of 15 bases separates them. According to the germline V gene, CDR1 reads SGHAT and CDR2 reads FQNNGV. Each donor gave one peripheral blood draw, approximately 110 mL on average, collected into heparinised tubes. A BD FACSAria II and a panel including CD45RO, CCR7, CD25, CD127, CD95 and CD27 were used to sort naive, central memory, regulatory and stem cell-like memory CD4+ T cells. All sorted populations exceeded 95% purity. Right away, PBMCs were isolated by Lymphoprep density gradient centrifugation and were stained directly, with no culture step. Samples were stained and sorted in pairs, with one healthy donor and one patient per experiment, so that batch effects were minimized. The entire isolated RNA was reverse transcribed using the High Capacity cDNA Reverse Transcription Kit, and thus expressed TCRB transcripts were sequenced. Deep immunoSEQ sequencing was performed on naive, central memory and regulatory T cell samples, with an average of around 3.4 million total reads per sample. Sorted cells were lysed in RLT buffer and RNA was extracted with DNase-treated RNeasy Micro or Mini kits, depending on cell number. Each cell subset was processed separately to prevent cross-contamination, with patient and healthy donor samples processed together. TCRB sequences were amplified from cDNA with the immunoSEQ multiplex PCR, producing 87-bp fragments spanning the CDR3 region. Amplicons were sequenced on the Illumina HiSeq platform. In the paper's pipeline: Synthetic template baselines were used to correct PCR bias computationally, reads within Hamming distance 2 were collapsed together, and singletons that could not be merged were discarded. Reads were aligned against IMGT to assign V, D and J genes, CDR3 length and insertions or deletions at six rearrangement sites. Within each subset, clonotype counts were normalized to sorted cell number, after which true diversity and Gini coefficients were computed with the tcR R package. The overlap coefficient, calculated on TCRB nucleotide sequences, was used to quantify repertoire sharing. Drawn from immuneACCESS, this table holds only the in-frame rearrangements with V and J called that TCRdb kept. Clones are partly lost; checked studies trace under half to an unresolved V gene and leave the rest unexplained. Clonal size and the V and J genes are those of that table, whereas D and trimming came from the DNA. The sample profile shows around 160,000 clones; approximately 9% of them were found once. Approximately 0.54% of the sample is taken by the ten largest.

This receptor chain uses TRBV11-2 and TRBJ2-1, with a weak D call of TRBD1 (6 bases match). The receptor comes from a woman under 30 with type 1 diabetes. Sequences were obtained from central memory CD4+ T cells from blood. The base sequence is TGTGCCAGCAGCCCCCACCAGGGGCGGGAGCAGTTCTTC. This codes for CASSPHQGREQFF.